The rows below give T cell receptor beta chains drawn from one sample of a study of CD8+ T cells in alopecia areata. TCRdb's copy holds only in-frame clones and misses some; the assay was immunoSEQ multiplex PCR. This sample yields about 180,000 clones, of which about 47% are seen a single time; around 9.1% belongs to the top ten. Specimen: CD8+ T cells sorted from blood, collected at week 52, from a patient treated with tofacitinib. The receptors were gathered from a human donor with alopecia areata. Both conserved end residues are part of each CDR3. D genes are given only for firm matches. Some rows have no size entry. The others give once, few or many, or a class for an expanded clone.

v_gene	abundance	d_gene	j_gene	CDR3aa	CDR3nt
TRBV4-2	-	-	TRBJ2-1	CASSQQLYNEQFF	TGTGCCAGCAGCCAACAACTGTACAATGAGCAGTTCTTC
TRBV2	-	-	TRBJ1-5	CASSESYRDQPQHF	TGTGCCAGCAGTGAATCTTACAGGGATCAGCCCCAGCATTTT
TRBV5-4	-	TRBD2	TRBJ2-2	CASSPAGVAGGRSPGELFF	TGTGCCAGCAGCCCGGCGGGGGTAGCGGGGGGGAGATCCCCCGGGGAGCTGTTTTTT
TRBV6-1	-	TRBD2	TRBJ2-5	CASSESSGGAGTQYF	TGTGCCAGCAGTGAAAGTAGCGGGGGGGCCGGGACCCAGTACTTC
TRBV27	-	TRBD1	TRBJ1-5	CASSLGRGHLSNQPQHF	TGTGCCAGCAGTTTGGGCAGGGGGCATTTGAGCAATCAGCCCCAGCATTTT
TRBV19	-	-	TRBJ1-6	CASSIDHRANNSPLHF	TGTGCCAGTAGTATAGATCACAGGGCTAACAATTCACCCCTCCACTTT
TRBV27	-	-	TRBJ2-3	CASSLYPTDTQYF	TGTGCCAGCAGTTTATATCCCACAGATACGCAGTATTTT
TRBV15	once	-	TRBJ1-3	CATSKQGAGNTIYF	TGTGCCACCAGCAAGCAGGGTGCTGGAAACACCATATATTTT
TRBV2	few	-	TRBJ2-5	CASGGESRQETQYF	TGTGCCAGCGGGGGTGAATCGCGCCAAGAGACCCAGTACTTC
TRBV5-4	-	-	TRBJ2-3	CASSRRVKSTDTQYF	TGTGCCAGCAGCCGCCGAGTTAAGAGCACAGATACGCAGTATTTT
TRBV30	-	TRBD1	TRBJ1-2	CAWSHRGYYGYTF	TGTGCCTGGAGTCACAGGGGTTACTATGGCTACACCTTC
TRBV30	-	-	TRBJ2-5	CACSLAGTQETQYF	TGTGCCTGCTCCTTGGCCGGGACACAGGAGACCCAGTACTTC
TRBV5-1	-	-	TRBJ2-7	CASSFRTENYEQYF	TGCGCCAGCAGCTTTCGGACAGAAAATTACGAGCAGTACTTC
TRBV13	-	TRBD1	TRBJ2-5	CASSLGQALYQETQYF	TGTGCCAGCAGTTTAGGACAGGCGTTGTACCAAGAGACCCAGTACTTC
TRBV2	-	-	TRBJ1-6	CASTGPRVGELNSPLHF	TGTGCCAGCACCGGCCCTAGGGTGGGAGAACTGAATTCACCCCTCCACTTT
TRBV30	-	-	TRBJ1-1	CAWSQGMNTEAFF	TGTGCCTGGAGTCAAGGGATGAACACTGAAGCTTTCTTT
TRBV7-9	-	-	TRBJ2-1	CASSLSSLGDEQFF	TGTGCCAGCAGCTTATCGTCCCTCGGGGATGAGCAGTTCTTC
TRBV5-1	-	-	TRBJ1-1	CASSLGGGTEAFF	TGCGCCAGCAGCCTAGGAGGGGGGACTGAAGCTTTCTTT
TRBV6-5	-	-	TRBJ2-3	CASSYSAGAGDTQYF	TGTGCCAGCAGTTACTCGGCGGGGGCGGGAGATACGCAGTATTTT
TRBV7-2	-	TRBD2	TRBJ2-7	CASSPGGTLLEQYF	TGTGCCAGCAGCCCCGGGGGGACGCTACTCGAGCAGTACTTC
TRBV4-2	-	-	TRBJ1-1	CASSQDGRGQNTEAFF	TGTGCCAGCAGCCAAGATGGGAGGGGCCAGAACACTGAAGCTTTCTTT
TRBV4-2	-	-	TRBJ1-2	CASSQDSPHWTF	TGTGCCAGCAGCCAAGACAGTCCCCATTGGACCTTC
TRBV18	once	-	TRBJ2-1	CASSPVGNEQFF	TGTGCCAGCTCCCCAGTTGGCAATGAGCAGTTCTTC
TRBV2	few	-	TRBJ2-3	CAIFEAGRDTQYF	TGTGCCATATTCGAGGCAGGCCGAGATACGCAGTATTTT
TRBV7-8	few	-	TRBJ2-3	CASSPPTGTATDTQYF	TGTGCCAGCAGCCCCCCGACCGGGACCGCAACAGATACGCAGTATTTT
TRBV7-9	few	-	TRBJ2-3	CASSLTTAASTDTQYF	TGTGCCAGCAGCTTAACAACGGCGGCTAGCACAGATACGCAGTATTTT
TRBV2	-	TRBD1	TRBJ2-7	CASSTNRGSYEQYF	TGTGCCAGCAGTACCAACAGGGGCTCCTACGAGCAGTACTTC
TRBV2	-	-	TRBJ2-5	CASGSGQQETQYF	TGTGCCAGCGGGTCAGGCCAACAAGAGACCCAGTACTTC
TRBV30	-	-	TRBJ1-3	CALQTETPKNSGNTIYF	TGTGCCTTGCAGACAGAGACACCCAAAAACTCTGGAAACACCATATATTTT
TRBV5-1	-	-	TRBJ1-6	CASSLVVGNNSPLHF	TGCGCCAGCAGCTTGGTGGTAGGGAACAATTCACCCCTCCACTTT
TRBV4-1	few	-	TRBJ2-1	CASSQDRNEQFF	TGCGCCAGCAGCCAAGATCGCAATGAGCAGTTCTTC
TRBV2	-	-	TRBJ2-7	CAAVRGAGYEQYF	TGTGCCGCTGTACGGGGGGCCGGCTACGAGCAGTACTTC
TRBV11-2	once	TRBD2	TRBJ2-7	CASAGGIYEQYF	TGTGCCAGCGCGGGGGGGATTTACGAGCAGTACTTC
TRBV11-1	-	-	TRBJ1-1	CASSQDSPGAEAFF	TGTGCCAGCAGCCAGGACAGTCCCGGCGCTGAAGCTTTCTTT
TRBV5-6	-	-	TRBJ1-2	CASSSRTVIPNYGYTF	TGTGCCAGCAGCTCCCGGACAGTCATTCCTAACTATGGCTACACCTTC
TRBV7-8	-	-	TRBJ2-7	CASSPGTVYEQYF	TGTGCCAGCAGCCCGGGGACGGTCTACGAGCAGTACTTC
TRBV2	-	TRBD2	TRBJ2-5	CASGWPLLAEETQYF	TGTGCCAGCGGCTGGCCGCTACTAGCGGAAGAGACCCAGTACTTC
TRBV7-2	few	-	TRBJ2-7	CASSSEYEQYF	TGTGCCAGCAGCTCCGAATACGAGCAGTACTTC
TRBV29-1	few	-	TRBJ2-2	CSVEAGNTGELFF	TGCAGCGTTGAAGCGGGAAACACCGGGGAGCTGTTTTTT